A single sample is the source of the 11 T cell receptor beta chains below, sequenced in a study of T cell responses to AZD1222 COVID-19 vaccine. Only in-frame clones appear in the TCRdb table, and some are missing; sequencing was by immunoSEQ multiplex PCR. Here the sample spans about 120,000 clones, around 87% being singletons. Sequenced here: peripheral blood, sampled on day 0 of AZD1222 vaccination. The receptors stem from an adult in good health.

This clone was seen only once. This chain connects TRBV4-3 to TRBJ2-1; 12 bases match TRBD1. This CDR3 has 16 amino acids. Germline V gene data show CDR1 as LGHNA and CDR2 as YSLEER. V gave up 1 base and J gave up 7 bases; unmatched junction bases: 5. The CDR3 DNA reads TGCGCCAGCAGCCAAGTCGGGACAGGGGGCCGGAATGAGCAGTTCTTC. Translated, it gives CASSQVGTGGRNEQFF.

The chain employs TRBV20-1 and TRBJ1-3, with D unresolved. Per the germline V gene, CDR1 is DFQATT and CDR2 is SNEGSKA (reference sequence). The CDR3 length is 11 residues. V was trimmed by 3 bases and J by 3 bases, leaving 3 bases between them. The CDR3 sequence is CSARVGNTIYF. CDR3 DNA: TGCAGTGCTAGGGTTGGAAACACCATATATTTT.

The V and J genes are TRBV6-1 and TRBJ2-7; D remains unclear. This CDR3 has 14 residues. Trimming shortened V by 3 bases and J by 4 bases, and 13 bases separated the two germline ends. Germline CDR1 is MNHNS and CDR2 is SASEGT. CDR3: CASSEGGGSYEQYF. The CDR3, as DNA: TGTGCCAGCAGTGAGGGTGGCGGAAGTTACGAGCAGTACTTC.

The V call is TRBV28, the J call TRBJ1-1; D is possibly TRBD1 (6 bases). Germline V CDR1 and CDR2: MDHEN, SYDVKM. This CDR3 contains 16 residues. V shed 3 bases and J shed 2 bases, with 16 bases lying between them. This chain's CDR3 is CASSLRRGTVNTEAFF. The CDR3 DNA is TGTGCCAGCAGTTTGAGGAGGGGGACGGTTAACACTGAAGCTTTCTTT.

The chain's CDR3 is CASSSGSSGTGYNEQFF. The CDR3 nucleotides are TGTGCCAGTAGTAGCGGGAGCTCAGGGACCGGCTACAATGAGCAGTTCTTC. The rearrangement joins TRBV19 to TRBJ2-1; 7 nucleotides agree with TRBD2. V was clipped by 4 bases and J by 3 bases; unmatched bases: 12. The CDR3 extends over 17 amino acids. Germline V gene data show CDR1 as LNHDA and CDR2 as SQIVND (reference sequence).

The J gene is TRBJ2-1, the V gene TRBV27; possibly TRBD2 for D (6 bases). The CDR3 runs to 13 residues. From germline, CDR1 is MNHEY and CDR2 SMNVEV (reference sequence). Trimming took 2 bases from V and 10 from J, leaving 12 bases between them. DNA for the CDR3: TGTGCCAGCAGTTTAAACGGGGAGGTGGAGCAGTTCTTC. As protein: CASSLNGEVEQFF.

The chain couples TRBV6-5 to TRBJ2-1, with 7 bases fitting TRBD1. The CDR3 contains 13 residues. CDR1 is MNHEY and CDR2 is SVGAGI in the germline V gene. Unmatched junction bases numbered 1, after V lost 2 bases and J lost 6 bases. In DNA, the CDR3 is TGTGCCAGCAGTTACGCAGGGGGCAATGAGCAGTTCTTC. This encodes CASSYAGGNEQFF.

In this sample, this clone turned up a few times. The V and J genes are TRBV7-2 and TRBJ1-1; unclear D gene. Germline CDR1 is SGHTA and CDR2 is FQGNSA. This CDR3 has 16 amino acids. The V gene lost 2 bases and the J gene lost 2 bases, with 15 bases spanning the gap. DNA of the CDR3: TGTGCCAGCAGCTTATCTCCCGGGCGGGTAAACACTGAAGCTTTCTTT. This codes for CASSLSPGRVNTEAFF.

The CDR3 loop reads CASAPNRHSGNTIYF. The CDR3 DNA sequence: TGCGCCAGCGCTCCGAACAGACACTCTGGAAACACCATATATTTT. The chain has TRBV5-1 and TRBJ1-3; D gene uncertain. Trimming pared 7 bases from V and 0 bases from J, leaving 14 bases between. This CDR3 contains 15 residues. Germline V CDR1 and CDR2: SGHRS, YFSETQ.

This CDR3 reads CASRFSSGSGDTGELFF. In nucleotides, the CDR3 is TGTGCCAGTAGATTTAGTAGCGGGAGCGGCGACACCGGGGAGCTGTTTTTT. The chain has TRBV19 and TRBJ2-2; TRBD2 agrees at 9 bases. V dropped 6 bases and J dropped 3; count of bases not matched to a gene: 11. CDR1 and CDR2 (germline): LNHDA, SQIVND (reference sequence). The CDR3 sequence is 17 residues long.

The chain couples TRBV6-6 to TRBJ1-1; D is ambiguous. V gave up 4 bases and J gave up 2 bases, with 11 bases separating them. Germline V gives CDR1 MNHNY, CDR2 SVGAGI (reference sequence). The CDR3 contains 14 residues. CDR3 in amino acids: CASSSRRDNTEAFF. CDR3 bases: TGTGCCAGCAGTTCCCGCCGGGATAACACTGAAGCTTTCTTT.